The TCR beta chain described here comes from a study of blood T cells in healthy people across ages. This clonotype appeared a few times. Its antigen is currently unknown. Findings and caveats of the study: Strong correlation existed between TCR beta diversity and naive T cell percentage. Diversity figures based on one million T cells were deemed too low.

Germline V gene lookup returns CDR1 KGHSH and CDR2 LQKENI. CDR3 size: 16 residues. V trimming: 6 bases; J trimming: 2 bases; junction bases outside the gene matches: 11. Through a sample-barcoded 5' primer and a J-beta primer mix, a second PCR was run for roughly 6 to 12 cycles. One entry per CDR3 protein results from TCRdb running MiXCR on the 5' RACE reads. In the table there are roughly 2 million distinct CDR3 sequences, just under 50% of which are singletons. J is TRBJ2-7 and V is TRBV18; 9 bases are shared with TRBD1. Sequencing was carried out using blood. The origin of this receptor is a woman aged 40-49 years in good health. CDR3 sequence reads: CASSPDRGTYTYEQYF. The CDR3 nucleotides read TGTGCCAGCTCGCCAGACAGGGGGACCTACACCTACGAGCAGTACTTC.